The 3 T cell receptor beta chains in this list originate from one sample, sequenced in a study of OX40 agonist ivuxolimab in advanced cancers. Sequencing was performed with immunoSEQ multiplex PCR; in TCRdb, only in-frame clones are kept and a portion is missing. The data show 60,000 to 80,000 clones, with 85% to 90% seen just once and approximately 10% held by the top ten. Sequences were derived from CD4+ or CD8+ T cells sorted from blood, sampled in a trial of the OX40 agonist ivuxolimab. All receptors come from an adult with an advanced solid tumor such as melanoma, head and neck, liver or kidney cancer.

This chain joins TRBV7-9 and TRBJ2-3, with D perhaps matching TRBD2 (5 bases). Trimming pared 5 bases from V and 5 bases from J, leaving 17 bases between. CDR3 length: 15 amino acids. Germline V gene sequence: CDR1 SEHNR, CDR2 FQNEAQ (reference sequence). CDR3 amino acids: CASSPPLAGQDTQYF. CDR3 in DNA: TGTGCCAGCAGCCCACCCCTGGCGGGCCAAGATACGCAGTATTTT.

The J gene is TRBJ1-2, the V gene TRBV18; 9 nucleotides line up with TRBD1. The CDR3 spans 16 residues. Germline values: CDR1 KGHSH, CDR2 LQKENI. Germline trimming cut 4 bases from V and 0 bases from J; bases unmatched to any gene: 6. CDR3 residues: CASSLPTGGSNYGYTF. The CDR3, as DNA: TGTGCCAGCTCACTCCCAACAGGGGGCTCTAACTATGGCTACACCTTC.

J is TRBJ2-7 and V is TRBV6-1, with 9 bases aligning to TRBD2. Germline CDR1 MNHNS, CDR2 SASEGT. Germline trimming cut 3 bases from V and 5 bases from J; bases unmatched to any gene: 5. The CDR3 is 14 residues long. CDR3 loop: CASSEGLARHEQYF. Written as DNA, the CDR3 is TGTGCCAGCAGTGAGGGACTAGCTCGTCACGAGCAGTACTTC.